The next 9 T cell receptor beta chains were all read from a single sample in a study of cytomegalovirus exposure and HLA in healthy donors. The primer mix had 60 Vbeta and 13 Jbeta primers. TCRdb's table, derived via immunoSEQ multiplex PCR, lists solely in-frame clones and lacks some. The sample lists about 140,000 clones; 70% were seen once. The sample consisted of PBMCs. These receptors all come from a woman in her 30s in good health and CMV-seronegative.

The rearrangement links TRBV25-1 to TRBJ2-1, with TRBD2 as a possible D gene (7 bases). Trimming stripped 2 bases from V and 9 bases from J, with 17 bases between. Per the germline V gene, CDR1 is MGHDK and CDR2 is SYGVNS. The CDR3 is 15 residues long. Here the CDR3 reads CASSETGPRGGEQFF. The CDR3 DNA reads as TGTGCCAGCAGTGAAACAGGACCTAGGGGGGGTGAGCAGTTCTTC. Supplemented by reference TRBV25-1 and TRBJ2-1, the full variable domain reads EADIYQTPRYLVIGTGKKITLECSQTMGHDKMYWYQQDPGMELHLIHYSYGVNSTEKGDLSSESTVSRIRTEHFPLTLESARPSHTSQYLCASSETGPRGGEQFFGPGTRLTVL.

The chain recombines TRBV18 with TRBJ2-3; 7 positions agree with TRBD2. The CDR3 loop spans 15 amino acids. J lost 0 bases, V lost 4 bases, and 4 bases had no gene match. Per germline, CDR1 KGHSH and CDR2 LQKENI. The CDR3 coding sequence is TGTGCCAGCTCACAAGCGGGATTAAGCACAGATACGCAGTATTTT. This sequence encodes CASSQAGLSTDTQYF.

This chain joins TRBV4-1 and TRBJ2-1; D is perhaps TRBD2 (7 bases). With 1 base removed from V and 0 bases from J, the gap between germline ends came to 13 bases. Per the germline V gene, CDR1 is MGHRA and CDR2 is YSYEKL. This CDR3 is 17 amino acids long. DNA of the CDR3: TGCGCCAGCAGCCAAGCGGGGGGCGTGAACTCCTACAATGAGCAGTTCTTC. This sequence encodes CASSQAGGVNSYNEQFF.

This sequence joins TRBV11-3 and TRBJ2-5; D is perhaps TRBD2 (6 bases). The germline gives CDR1 SGHNT, CDR2 YENEEA. Trimming left V 5 bases short and J 1 base short, with 11 bases between. CDR3 size: 14 residues. For the CDR3, the DNA is TGTGCCAGCAGCGCGCGGGACTCCCAAGAGACCCAGTACTTC. It yields the protein CASSARDSQETQYF.

V is TRBV9 and J is TRBJ2-3, with 8 bases fitting TRBD2. Germline CDR1 is SGDLS and CDR2 is YYNGEE. Trimming removed 6 bases from V and 5 bases from J; junction bases left unmatched: 11. CDR3 size: 15 residues. The CDR3 loop reads CASIGTRKEGDTQYF. CDR3 DNA: TGTGCCAGCATTGGGACTAGAAAAGAAGGAGATACGCAGTATTTT.

This clone was detected only a few times. This rearrangement joins TRBV27 to TRBJ2-7; 7 positions agree with TRBD1. The CDR3 extends over 14 amino acids. The junction had 5 bases not matched to a gene; V was cut back by 5 bases and J by 1 base. Germline V CDR1 and CDR2: MNHEY, SMNVEV (reference sequence). This CDR3 is CASSKAGGSYEQYF. Here the CDR3 DNA reads TGTGCCAGCAGTAAAGCAGGGGGTTCCTACGAGCAGTACTTC.

The V gene is TRBV9, the J gene TRBJ2-1, with TRBD1 identical over 7 bases. The CDR3 is made up of 14 amino acids. J lost 0 bases, V lost 4 bases, and 1 base had no gene match. Germline values: CDR1 SGDLS, CDR2 YYNGEE. CDR3 residues: CASSPGGSYNEQFF. CDR3 sequence (DNA): TGTGCCAGCAGCCCAGGGGGCTCCTACAATGAGCAGTTCTTC.

V is TRBV7-2 and J is TRBJ1-4; D call uncertain. Per the germline V gene, CDR1 is SGHTA and CDR2 is FQGNSA. V was cut by 5 bases and J by 5 bases, with 15 bases left in between. The CDR3 has 15 amino acids. The CDR3 loop reads CASSRRKTQNEKLFF. The CDR3 nucleotides read TGTGCCAGCAGCCGCCGGAAGACACAAAATGAAAAACTGTTTTTT.

Worth noting for this clone: At one end, the junction sequence differs from germline, possibly due to a read error. The rearrangement uses TRBV18 and TRBJ2-7, with 7 nucleotides matching TRBD2. Germline-derived CDR1 and CDR2 are KGHSH and LQKENI. This CDR3 is 13 amino acids long. CDR3 DNA sequence: TGTGCCAGCTCCCCACTCCCGCGGGGGGAGCAGTACTTC. It encodes CASSPLPRGEQYF.